This entry lists 18 T cell receptor beta chains sequenced from one sample in a study of T cells in tuberculosis. Profiling relied on immunoSEQ multiplex PCR, and the TCRdb table lists in-frame clones only, not all of them. This sample has about 20,000 clones, with over 75% found just once. The sample was PBMCs. These receptors were taken from a donor under 30 with latent tuberculosis or without tuberculosis infection.

This sequence joins TRBV28 and TRBJ1-5; TRBD1 might be the D (6 bases). CDR1 and CDR2 from the germline V gene are MDHEN and SYDVKM. V was trimmed by 3 bases and J by 3 bases, leaving 12 bases between them. The CDR3 is 15 residues long. This CDR3 reads CASSLSGAFNQPQHF. CDR3 sequence (DNA): TGTGCCAGCAGTTTGTCAGGGGCCTTCAATCAGCCCCAGCATTTT.

This clone was seen just once. The chain links TRBV6-6 to TRBJ2-5, with a possible D match to TRBD1 (7 bases). CDR3 length: 16 residues. V was pared by 6 bases and J by 1 base, with 18 bases between. CDR1 and CDR2 from the germline V gene are MNHNY and SVGAGI (reference sequence). CDR3 in DNA: TGTGCCAGCAGCCTCCAGGGGGGAAGGATCCAAGAGACCCAGTACTTC. Translating it yields CASSLQGGRIQETQYF.

The chain links TRBV11-3 to TRBJ2-2, with D hard to call. The V gene's germline CDR1 is SGHNT and CDR2 YENEEA. V shed 3 bases and J shed 0 bases, with 5 bases lying between them. This CDR3 spans 14 amino acids. Here the CDR3 reads CASSFEPNTGELFF. CDR3 bases: TGTGCCAGCAGCTTCGAGCCGAACACCGGGGAGCTGTTTTTT. Supplemented by reference TRBV11-3 and TRBJ2-2, the full variable domain reads EAGVVQSPRYKIIEKKQPVAFWCNPISGHNTLYWYLQNLGQGPELLIRYENEEAVDDSQLPKDRFSAERLKGVDSTLKIQPAELGDSAVYLCASSFEPNTGELFFGEGSRLTVL.

This chain links TRBV4-3 with TRBJ2-6; the D gene is possibly TRBD2 (6 bases). This CDR3 has 16 residues. Germline-derived CDR1 and CDR2 are LGHNA and YSLEER. The germline V and J ends were trimmed by 1 base and 4 bases, with 11 bases remaining between them. The CDR3 DNA is TGCGCCAGCAGCCAAGGCGGGGCAGGGGGGGCCAACGTCCTGACTTTC. Protein: CASSQGGAGGANVLTF.

This clone was counted only a few times. This CDR3 is CASSHQGQYYEQYF. DNA for the CDR3: TGTGCCAGTAGCCACCAGGGACAGTACTACGAGCAGTACTTC. This chain uses TRBV19 with TRBJ2-7; 7 nucleotides match TRBD1. V was pared by 6 bases and J by 3 bases, with 8 bases of the junction left unmatched. The CDR3 runs 14 residues. Per germline, CDR1 LNHDA and CDR2 SQIVND (reference sequence).

The chain uses TRBV7-2 and TRBJ2-7; D possibly corresponds to TRBD2 (6 bases). The V and J ends lost 3 bases and 6 bases respectively, with 12 bases between them. The CDR3 is made up of 13 amino acids. Germline V gene lookup returns CDR1 SGHTA and CDR2 FQGNSA. DNA of the CDR3: TGTGCCAGCAGCTTTCCTAGCGTCGGCGAGCAGTACTTC. It translates to CASSFPSVGEQYF.

The table lists this clone with a few counts. The CDR3 sequence: CASMGTSGSNEQFF. The DNA for the CDR3 is TGTGCCAGCATGGGGACTAGCGGGAGTAATGAGCAGTTCTTC. J is TRBJ2-1 and V is TRBV2; 14 bases agree with TRBD2. Trimming took 7 bases from V and 7 from J; bases not matched to a gene: 3. Germline CDR1 is SNHLY and CDR2 is FYNNEI. The length of the CDR3 is 14 residues.

The chain links TRBV11-2 to TRBJ1-1; D may be TRBD1 (5 bases). From germline, CDR1 is SGHAT and CDR2 FQNNGV. V lost 5 bases and J 4 bases, leaving 14 bases between the germline ends. The CDR3 is 14 residues long. The CDR3: CASSQPRDTTEAFF. DNA of the CDR3: TGTGCCAGCAGCCAACCCAGGGATACCACTGAAGCTTTCTTT.

The CDR3 reads CASSTGNYGYTF. The DNA of the CDR3 is TGTGCCAGCAGTACAGGGAACTATGGCTACACCTTC. The chain employs TRBV25-1 and TRBJ1-2; TRBD1 might be the D (6 bases). The CDR3 sequence is 12 residues long. V was clipped by 5 bases and J by 2 bases, with 6 bases between them. Germline CDR1 and CDR2: MGHDK and SYGVNS.

The chain links TRBV7-2 to TRBJ1-4; the D is unclear. The CDR3 contains 14 residues. Germline loops: CDR1 SGHTA, CDR2 FQGNSA. Trimming left V 2 bases short and J 7 bases short, with 11 bases between. CDR3 sequence (DNA): TGTGCCAGCAGCTTACCGAGGGCTCGTGAAAAACTGTTTTTT. Amino acid sequence: CASSLPRAREKLFF. Drawing the rest from reference TRBV7-2 and TRBJ1-4, the complete variable domain is GAGVSQSPSNKVTEKGKDVELRCDPISGHTALYWYRQSLGQGLEFLIYFQGNSAPDKSGLPSDRFSAERTGGSVSTLTIQRTQQEDSAVYLCASSLPRAREKLFFGSGTQLSVL.

This chain links TRBV6-1 with TRBJ2-3, with TRBD2 matching over 7 bases. V trimming: 6 bases; J trimming: 4 bases; junction bases outside the gene matches: 1. The CDR3 contains 12 residues. The germline V gene has CDR1 MNHNS and CDR2 SASEGT. CDR3 sequence: CASRAGADTQYF. In DNA, the CDR3 is TGTGCCAGCAGGGCGGGGGCAGATACGCAGTATTTT.

The V and J genes are TRBV5-1 and TRBJ1-2, with D hard to call. This CDR3 has 14 residues. The V and J ends lost 1 base and 0 bases respectively, with 7 bases between them. Germline-derived CDR1 and CDR2 are SGHRS and YFSETQ. The CDR3 sequence: CASSLSGTNYGYTF. As DNA, the CDR3 is TGCGCCAGCAGCTTGTCGGGTACTAACTATGGCTACACCTTC.

This clone was seen a handful of times. The chain links TRBV19 to TRBJ2-2; D might be TRBD2 (5 bases). The germline V and J ends were trimmed by 8 bases and 4 bases, with 17 bases remaining between them. Germline V gives CDR1 LNHDA, CDR2 SQIVND (reference sequence). This CDR3 spans 15 amino acids. CDR3 coding DNA: TGTGCCAGTGCCCCGGACTGGGTTGGCACCGGGGAGCTGTTTTTT. Translated, it gives CASAPDWVGTGELFF.

Of note for this clone: An end of the junction differs from the germline gene, which may be a read error. V and J are TRBV5-4 and TRBJ1-2; 11 bases match TRBD1. The germline V gene has CDR1 SGHNT and CDR2 YYREEE (reference sequence). CDR3 length: 17 amino acids. The chain's CDR3 is CASSLEADRGRRHGYTF. The CDR3 nucleotides read TGTGCCAGTAGCTTGGAGGCGGACAGGGGGCGTAGGCATGGCTACACCTTC.

This chain uses TRBV6-5 with TRBJ2-2; 10 bases match TRBD1. The length of the CDR3 is 15 residues. Germline V gives CDR1 MNHEY, CDR2 SVGAGI. The junction had 9 bases not matched to a gene; V was cut back by 8 bases and J by 6 bases. This CDR3 reads CASGRDRGRAGELFF. DNA of the CDR3: TGTGCCAGCGGGAGGGACAGGGGTAGGGCCGGGGAGCTGTTTTTT.

The DNA for the CDR3 is TGCGCCAGCAGGCGGGAAAAAGAGACCCAGTACTTC. It translates to CASRREKETQYF. V and J are TRBV5-1 and TRBJ2-5, with D possibly TRBD2 on 6 matching bases. The germline gives CDR1 SGHRS, CDR2 YFSETQ. This CDR3 spans 12 amino acids. The ends were cut back, 5 bases at V and 3 bases at J, with 8 bases in the middle.

V and J are TRBV30 and TRBJ1-4; D is possibly TRBD1 (5 bases). The CDR3 runs 12 residues. The V end lost 5 bases, the J end lost 10 bases, and 14 bases lay between the germline ends. CDR1 is GTSNPN and CDR2 is SVGIG in the germline V gene (reference sequence). CDR3 in DNA: TGTGCCTGGTCCACAGGCGGGGGAAAACTGTTTTTT. Protein product: CAWSTGGGKLFF.

This rearrangement joins TRBV5-1 to TRBJ2-2, with D perhaps matching TRBD1 (6 bases). The CDR3 contains 15 residues. The ends were cut back, 4 bases at V and 6 bases at J, with 16 bases in the middle. Germline V gene data show CDR1 as SGHRS and CDR2 as YFSETQ. The CDR3 sequence is CASSVQGSDAGELFF. The DNA of the CDR3 is TGCGCCAGCAGCGTACAGGGTTCCGACGCCGGGGAGCTGTTTTTT.